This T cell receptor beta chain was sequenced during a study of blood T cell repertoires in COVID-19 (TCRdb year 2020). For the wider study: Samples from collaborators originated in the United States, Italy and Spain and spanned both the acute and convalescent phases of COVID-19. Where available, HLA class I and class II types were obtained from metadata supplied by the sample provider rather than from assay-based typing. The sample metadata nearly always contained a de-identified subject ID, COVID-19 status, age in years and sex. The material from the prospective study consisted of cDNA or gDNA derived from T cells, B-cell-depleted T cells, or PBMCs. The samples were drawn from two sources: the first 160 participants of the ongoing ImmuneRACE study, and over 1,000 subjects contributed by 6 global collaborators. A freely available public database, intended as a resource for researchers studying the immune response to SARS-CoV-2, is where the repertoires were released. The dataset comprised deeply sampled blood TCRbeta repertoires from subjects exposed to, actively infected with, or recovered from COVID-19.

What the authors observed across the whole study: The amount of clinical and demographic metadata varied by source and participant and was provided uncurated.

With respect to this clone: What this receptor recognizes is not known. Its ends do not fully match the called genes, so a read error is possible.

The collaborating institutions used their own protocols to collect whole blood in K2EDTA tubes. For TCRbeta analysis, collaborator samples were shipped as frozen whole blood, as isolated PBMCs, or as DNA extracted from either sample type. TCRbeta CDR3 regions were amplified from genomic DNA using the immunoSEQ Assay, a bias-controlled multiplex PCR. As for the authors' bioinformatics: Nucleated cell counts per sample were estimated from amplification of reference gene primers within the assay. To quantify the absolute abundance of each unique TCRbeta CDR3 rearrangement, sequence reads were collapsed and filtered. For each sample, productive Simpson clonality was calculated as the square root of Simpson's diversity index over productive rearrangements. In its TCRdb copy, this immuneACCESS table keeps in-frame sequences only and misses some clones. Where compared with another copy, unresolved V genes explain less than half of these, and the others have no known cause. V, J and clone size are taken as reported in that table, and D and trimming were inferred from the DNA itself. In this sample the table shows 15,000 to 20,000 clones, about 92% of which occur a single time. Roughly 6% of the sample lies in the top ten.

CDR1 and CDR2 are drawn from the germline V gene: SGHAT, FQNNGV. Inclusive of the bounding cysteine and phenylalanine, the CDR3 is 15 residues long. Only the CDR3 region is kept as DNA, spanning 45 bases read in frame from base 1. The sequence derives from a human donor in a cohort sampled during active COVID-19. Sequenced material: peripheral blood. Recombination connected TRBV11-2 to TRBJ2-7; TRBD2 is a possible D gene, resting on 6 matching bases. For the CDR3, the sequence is CASSRGLEISGEQRF. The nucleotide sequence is TGTGCCAGCAGCCGGGGACTTGAAATATCAGGAGAGCAGAGGTTC.